The TCR beta chain described here comes from a study of blood T cell repertoires in COVID-19. The assay was immunoSEQ multiplex PCR, and TCRdb's table has in-frame clones only and misses some. Of approximately 52,000 clones in the sample, 65% to 90% are singletons; the top ten hold about 10%. This clone occurred once. The TCR originated in a human donor in a cohort sampled during active COVID-19. The sequenced sample consisted of peripheral blood.

This chain's CDR3 is CASSSIGQGIWSYGYTF. In DNA form, the CDR3 reads TGTGCCAGCAGTTCCATCGGGCAGGGTATATGGAGCTATGGCTACACCTTC. The chain has TRBV28 and TRBJ1-2; perhaps TRBD1 as D (5 bases). The germline gives CDR1 MDHEN, CDR2 SYDVKM. Trimming removed 4 bases at V and 4 bases at J, with 22 bases between. The CDR3 contains 17 residues.